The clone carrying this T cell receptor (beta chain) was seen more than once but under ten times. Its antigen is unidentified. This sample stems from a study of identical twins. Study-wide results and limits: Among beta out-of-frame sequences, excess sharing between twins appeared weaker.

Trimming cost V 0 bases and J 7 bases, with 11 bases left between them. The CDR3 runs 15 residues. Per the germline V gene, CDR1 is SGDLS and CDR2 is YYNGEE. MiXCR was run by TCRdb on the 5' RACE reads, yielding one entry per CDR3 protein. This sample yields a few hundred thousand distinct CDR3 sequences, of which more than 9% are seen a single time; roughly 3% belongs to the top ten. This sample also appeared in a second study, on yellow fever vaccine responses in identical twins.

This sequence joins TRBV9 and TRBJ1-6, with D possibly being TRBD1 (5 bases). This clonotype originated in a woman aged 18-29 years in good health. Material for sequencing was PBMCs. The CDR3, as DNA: TGTGCCAGCAGCGTAGTGGGGACTCCGAATTCACCCCTCCACTTT. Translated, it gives CASSVVGTPNSPLHF.